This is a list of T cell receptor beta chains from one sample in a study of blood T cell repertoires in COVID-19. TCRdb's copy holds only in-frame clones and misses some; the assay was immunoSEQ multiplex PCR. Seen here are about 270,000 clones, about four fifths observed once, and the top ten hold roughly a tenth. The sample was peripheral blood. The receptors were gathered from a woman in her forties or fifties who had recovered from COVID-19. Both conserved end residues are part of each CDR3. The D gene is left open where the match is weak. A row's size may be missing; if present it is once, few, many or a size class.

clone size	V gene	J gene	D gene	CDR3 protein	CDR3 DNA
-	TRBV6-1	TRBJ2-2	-	CASSEGGLARSGELFF	TGTGCCAGCAGTGAAGGGGGGCTAGCAAGGAGTGGGGAGCTGTTTTTT
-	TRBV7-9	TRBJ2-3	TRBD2	CASSSGLAGISTDTQYF	TGTGCCAGCAGCTCGGGACTAGCGGGAATTAGCACAGATACGCAGTATTTT
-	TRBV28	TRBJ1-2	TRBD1	CASSPGQGAFYYGYTF	TGTGCCAGCAGTCCGGGACAGGGGGCATTCTACTATGGCTACACCTTC
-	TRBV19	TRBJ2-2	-	CASSNLPRDSRSETGELFF	TGTGCCAGTAGTAACCTCCCGCGGGACTCCCGGTCGGAAACCGGGGAGCTGTTTTTT
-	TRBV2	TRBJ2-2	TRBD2	CASREGRETGELFF	TGTGCCAGCAGAGAGGGGAGGGAAACCGGGGAGCTGTTTTTT
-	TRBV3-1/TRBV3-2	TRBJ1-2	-	CASSGWGRDYGYTF	TGTGCCAGCAGCGGGTGGGGGCGCGACTATGGCTACACCTTC
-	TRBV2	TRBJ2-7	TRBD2	CASRRLAGDSEQYF	TGTGCCAGCAGGCGGCTAGCGGGAGACTCCGAGCAGTACTTC
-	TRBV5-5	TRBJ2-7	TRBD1	CASSPGQGAYEQYF	TGTGCCAGCAGCCCGGGACAGGGGGCTTACGAGCAGTACTTC
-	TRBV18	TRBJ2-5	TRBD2	CASSPPASGGGETQYF	TGTGCCAGCTCACCACCGGCTAGCGGAGGCGGGGAGACCCAGTACTTC
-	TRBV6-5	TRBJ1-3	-	CASYRTTGNTIYF	TGTGCCAGTTACCGGACAACCGGAAACACCATATATTTT
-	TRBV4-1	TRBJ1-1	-	CASLAPDRTVNTEAFF	TGCGCCAGCCTTGCCCCGGACAGAACCGTGAACACTGAAGCTTTCTTT
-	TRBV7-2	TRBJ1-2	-	CASSKTQVLHGYTF	TGTGCCAGCAGCAAGACACAGGTTCTCCATGGCTACACCTTC
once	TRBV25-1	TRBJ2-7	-	CASSGSGDRYEQYF	TGTGCCAGCAGTGGGTCGGGAGATCGCTACGAGCAGTACTTC
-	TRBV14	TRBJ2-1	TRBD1	CASSQRTGSLGYNEQFF	TGTGCCAGCAGCCAAAGGACAGGGTCCCTTGGGTACAATGAGCAGTTCTTC
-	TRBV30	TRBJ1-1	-	CAWSVAGLMNTEAFF	TGTGCCTGGAGTGTAGCGGGACTCATGAACACTGAAGCTTTCTTT
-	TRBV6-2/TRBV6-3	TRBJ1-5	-	CASSDNSNQPQHF	TGTGCCAGCAGTGACAATAGCAATCAGCCCCAGCATTTT
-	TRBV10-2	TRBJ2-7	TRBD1	CASSESGTGVEQYF	TGCGCCAGCAGTGAGTCAGGGACAGGGGTTGAGCAGTACTTC
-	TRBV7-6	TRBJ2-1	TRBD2	CASSLGTGGVYNEQFF	TGTGCCAGCAGCTTAGGGACGGGGGGAGTCTACAATGAGCAGTTCTTC
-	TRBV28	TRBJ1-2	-	CASSLWGTGSEGYTF	TGTGCCAGCAGTTTATGGGGGACTGGCAGTGAAGGCTACACCTTC
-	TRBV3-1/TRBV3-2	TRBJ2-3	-	CASSLGASETDTQYF	TGTGCCAGCAGCCTAGGGGCTAGCGAAACAGATACGCAGTATTTT
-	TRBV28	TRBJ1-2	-	CASIRGGTYGYTF	TGTGCCAGCATCCGCGGAGGGACTTATGGCTACACCTTC
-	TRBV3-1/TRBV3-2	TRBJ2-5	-	CASSPVKGSGMFETQYF	TGTGCCAGCAGCCCAGTCAAGGGCTCAGGGATGTTTGAGACCCAGTACTTC
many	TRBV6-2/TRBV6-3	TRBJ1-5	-	CASSQQNSNQPQHF	TGTGCCAGCAGCCAACAGAATAGCAATCAGCCCCAGCATTTT
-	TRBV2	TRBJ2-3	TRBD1	CASRQQTGVGTDTQYF	TGTGCCAGCAGACAGCAGACAGGGGTCGGCACAGATACGCAGTATTTT
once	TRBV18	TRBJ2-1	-	CASSPSENEQFF	TGTGCCAGCTCACCTTCTGAGAATGAGCAGTTCTTC
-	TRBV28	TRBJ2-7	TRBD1	CASRARAGGTYEQYF	TGTGCCAGCAGGGCCAGGGCAGGGGGCACCTACGAGCAGTACTTC
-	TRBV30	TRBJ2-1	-	CAWSPNVGRYNEQFF	TGTGCCTGGAGTCCAAACGTAGGCAGGTACAATGAGCAGTTCTTC
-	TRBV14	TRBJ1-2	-	CASSHLGAGYGYTF	TGTGCCAGCAGCCATCTGGGGGCGGGCTATGGCTACACCTTC
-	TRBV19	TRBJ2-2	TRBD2	CASRSGGSNTGELFF	TGTGCCAGTAGGAGCGGGGGGTCGAACACCGGGGAGCTGTTTTTT
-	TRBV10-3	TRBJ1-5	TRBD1	CATGTATNQPQHF	TGTGCCACCGGGACAGCCACCAATCAGCCCCAGCATTTT
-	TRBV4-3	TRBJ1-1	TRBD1	CASSQEDRVAEAFF	TGCGCCAGCAGCCAAGAAGACAGGGTGGCTGAAGCTTTCTTT
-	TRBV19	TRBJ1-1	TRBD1	CASSPTGGGTEAFF	TGTGCCAGTAGTCCCACAGGGGGCGGCACTGAAGCTTTCTTT
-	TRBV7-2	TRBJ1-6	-	CASSLRQYNSPLHF	TGTGCCAGCAGCTTACGACAGTATAATTCACCCCTCCACTTT
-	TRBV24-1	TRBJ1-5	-	CATSDLGQGAEPQHF	TGTGCCACCAGTGATCTCGGCCAGGGTGCTGAGCCCCAGCATTTT